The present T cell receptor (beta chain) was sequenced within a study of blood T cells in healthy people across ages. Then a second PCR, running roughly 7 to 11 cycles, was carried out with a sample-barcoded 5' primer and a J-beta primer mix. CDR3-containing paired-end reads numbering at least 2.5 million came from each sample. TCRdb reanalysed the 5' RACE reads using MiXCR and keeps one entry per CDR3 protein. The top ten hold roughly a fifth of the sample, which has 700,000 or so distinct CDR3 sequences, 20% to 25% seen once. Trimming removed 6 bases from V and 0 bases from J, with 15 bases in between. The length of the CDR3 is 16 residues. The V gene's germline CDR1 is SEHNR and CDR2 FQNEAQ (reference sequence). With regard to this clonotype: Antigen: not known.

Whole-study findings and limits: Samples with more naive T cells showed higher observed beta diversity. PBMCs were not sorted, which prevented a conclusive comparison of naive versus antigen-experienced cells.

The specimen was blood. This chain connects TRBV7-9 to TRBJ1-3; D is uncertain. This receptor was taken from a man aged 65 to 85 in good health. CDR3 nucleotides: TGTGCCAGCAGGGCCCTCGACGGGAACTCTGGAAACACCATATATTTT. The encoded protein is CASRALDGNSGNTIYF. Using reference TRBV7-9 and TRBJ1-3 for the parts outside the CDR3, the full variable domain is DTGVSQNPRHKITKRGQNVTFRCDPISEHNRLYWYRQTLGQGPEFLTYFQNEAQLEKSRLLSDRFSAERPKGSFSTLEIQRTEQGDSAMYLCASRALDGNSGNTIYFGEGSWLTVV.